Each of the 17 T cell receptor beta chains below was sequenced from the same sample in a study of vaccination and CD4 T cells after COVID-19. The antigens of these receptors remain unknown. As to treatment: approximately nine-day PBMC culture with coronavirus spike peptide pools or control peptides (ViraFEST assay). From the unexposed donor, CD4+ T cells were collected ahead of the COVID-19 pandemic (2011-2018). The Oncomine TCR Beta short-read assay sequenced DNA from cultured CD4+ T cells. MiXCR was run by TCRdb on the PCR reads, yielding one entry per CDR3 protein. The profile shows around 6,800 distinct CDR3 sequences, approximately 40% of them singletons. The sample was CD4+ T cells from blood, cultured in vitro. Receptor source: a human donor in good health.

This chain uses TRBV20-1 with TRBJ1-2; tentatively, D is TRBD1 (6 bases). Trimming removed 6 bases from V and 4 bases from J, with 15 bases in between. The germline gives CDR1 DFQATT, CDR2 SNEGSKA (reference sequence). This CDR3 contains 13 residues. CDR3 in DNA: TGCAGTGCCACAGGGCGGGTGGTCTATGGCTACACCTTC. Translating it yields CSATGRVVYGYTF.

By frequency in the sample, this clonotype is medium-sized. V is TRBV7-9 and J is TRBJ1-2; 8 bases agree with TRBD1. The trim removed 5 bases at V and 5 bases at J, leaving 10 bases unmatched. Germline V gene data show CDR1 as SEHNR and CDR2 as FQNEAQ (reference sequence). This CDR3 is 15 amino acids long. CDR3 in amino acids: CASSPRSDRGYGYTF. The CDR3 DNA reads TGTGCCAGCAGCCCCAGGAGCGACAGGGGTTATGGCTACACCTTC.

The rearrangement joins TRBV12-3 or TRBV12-4 to TRBJ1-1; D uncertain. Trimming cost V 8 bases and J 1 base, with 14 bases left between them. The CDR3 covers 14 residues. This CDR3 reads CASGLGQSNTEAFF. CDR3 bases: TGTGCCAGCGGGTTAGGCCAGTCGAACACTGAAGCTTTCTTT.

This clonotype has a handful of counts. The V call is TRBV5-4, the J call TRBJ1-5; D call uncertain. Trimming stripped 0 bases from V and 5 bases from J, with 6 bases between. This CDR3 comprises 13 residues. Germline V gene data show CDR1 as SGHNT and CDR2 as YYREEE (reference sequence). Written as DNA, the CDR3 is TGTGCCAGCAGCTTGGACAGCGATCAGCCCCAGCATTTT. Protein sequence: CASSLDSDQPQHF.

The chain employs TRBV6-5 and TRBJ1-1; tentatively, D is TRBD1 (5 bases). V dropped 2 bases and J dropped 2 bases, with 12 bases sitting between them. This CDR3 has 15 amino acids. Germline CDR1 MNHEY, CDR2 SVGAGI. CDR3 sequence (DNA): TGTGCCAGCAGTTACGATTACGGGGGTAACACTGAAGCTTTCTTT. It specifies CASSYDYGGNTEAFF.

V is TRBV7-3 and J is TRBJ1-5; possible D gene TRBD1, 6 bases. The V end lost 5 bases, the J end lost 4 bases, and 9 bases lay between the germline ends. The CDR3 contains 13 residues. Per the germline V gene, CDR1 is SGHTA and CDR2 is FQGTGA. DNA for the CDR3: TGTGCCAGCAGCATAGACAGGAATCAGCCCCAGCATTTT. Its translation is CASSIDRNQPQHF.

This chain joins TRBV19 and TRBJ1-5, with a weak D call TRBD1 (5 bases). V gave up 6 bases and J gave up 0 bases, with 15 bases separating them. The CDR3 length is 16 residues. Germline values: CDR1 LNHDA, CDR2 SQIVND (reference sequence). This CDR3 is CASSPPDSYSNQPQHF. The CDR3 nucleotides are TGTGCCAGTAGCCCTCCCGACAGCTATAGCAATCAGCCCCAGCATTTT.

This clonotype has just one count. This chain links TRBV7-2 with TRBJ1-5; D unresolved. Between the trimmed V and J ends, which lost 1 base and 1 base, there was a span of 5 bases. Germline CDR1 is SGHTA and CDR2 is FQGNSA. The CDR3 is 14 amino acids. The CDR3 DNA is TGTGCCAGCAGCTTAGGGCGAAGCAATCAGCCCCAGCATTTT. Translation gives CASSLGRSNQPQHF.

The V and J genes are TRBV6-1 and TRBJ2-2; no firm D call. Germline CDR1 and CDR2: MNHNS and SASEGT. This CDR3 has 13 residues. V was pared by 5 bases and J by 2 bases, with 6 bases between. CDR3 region: CASSTINTGELFF. In DNA form, the CDR3 reads TGTGCCAGCAGTACAATAAACACCGGGGAGCTGTTTTTT.

As concerns this clonotype: An end of the junction does not agree with germline; a read error may underlie this. CDR3 sequence: CFRPGRGTGGYTF. CDR3 sequence (DNA): TGCTTCAGACCAGGGAGGGGGACCGGAGGCTACACCTTC. The chain carries TRBV28 and TRBJ1-2; tentatively, D is TRBD1 (6 bases). The CDR3 totals 13 residues. Germline V gene sequence: CDR1 MDHEN, CDR2 SYDVKM.

The rearrangement links TRBV2 to TRBJ1-5, with D possibly being TRBD1 (6 bases). Germline V gene sequence: CDR1 SNHLY, CDR2 FYNNEI. The CDR3 is made up of 14 amino acids. Trimming cost V 4 bases and J 3 bases, with 10 bases left between them. The CDR3 coding sequence is TGTGCCAGCAGTGCAGGGGCTGACAATCAGCCCCAGCATTTT. Protein: CASSAGADNQPQHF.

This clonotype was recorded a few times. The chain joins TRBV6-1 to TRBJ1-2; TRBD1 matches at 10 bases. The V gene's germline CDR1 is MNHNS and CDR2 SASEGT. J gave up 6 bases and V 7 bases, and 11 bases lay outside the gene matches. The CDR3 sequence is 15 residues long. CDR3: CASTLTHGTGDGYTF. The CDR3 nucleotides are TGTGCCAGCACCCTAACCCATGGGACAGGGGATGGCTACACCTTC.

The chain couples TRBV27 to TRBJ1-2; 7 nucleotides agree with TRBD1. The ends lost 5 bases at V and 8 bases at J; junction bases unmatched: 5. The CDR3 is made up of 12 amino acids. CDR1 MNHEY and CDR2 SMNVEV come from the germline V gene (reference sequence). The CDR3 DNA reads TGTGCCAGCAGTCCACAGGGGAGGGGCTACACCTTC. As protein: CASSPQGRGYTF.

V and J are TRBV7-2 and TRBJ1-1, with no clear D. The germline V gene has CDR1 SGHTA and CDR2 FQGNSA. V was clipped by 5 bases and J by 0 bases, with 16 bases between them. CDR3 length: 16 amino acids. The CDR3 loop reads CASSPKQPVMNTEAFF. DNA of the CDR3: TGTGCCAGCAGCCCGAAGCAGCCTGTGATGAACACTGAAGCTTTCTTT.

Only a few counts were recorded for this clonotype. V usage is TRBV20-1 and J usage is TRBJ1-1; a weak D match, TRBD1 (6 bases). CDR3 length: 14 residues. CDR1 DFQATT and CDR2 SNEGSKA come from the germline V gene (reference sequence). V dropped 6 bases and J dropped 3 bases, with 17 bases sitting between them. CDR3 DNA: TGCAGTGCGGGGGCGGGAGGTTCCCACACTGAAGCTTTCTTT. Protein: CSAGAGGSHTEAFF.

The table lists this clonotype with a count of one. The rearrangement joins TRBV6-4 to TRBJ2-1; 11 bases are a match to TRBD2. Germline CDR1 and CDR2: MRHNA and SNTAGT. The J segment lost 0 bases and the V segment lost 4 bases, leaving 2 bases of the junction unmatched. The CDR3 is made up of 16 amino acids. CDR3 DNA sequence: TGTGCCAGCAGTGGTAGCGGGGGGGGCTCCTACAATGAGCAGTTCTTC. It encodes CASSGSGGGSYNEQFF.

Sample share makes this clonotype medium-sized. This chain joins TRBV27 and TRBJ1-6; D may be TRBD1 (5 bases). CDR3 length: 15 amino acids. Germline-derived CDR1 and CDR2 are MNHEY and SMNVEV (reference sequence). Trimming left V 5 bases short and J 6 bases short, with 14 bases between. DNA for the CDR3: TGTGCCAGCAGTCCCTCGGACATTGGTAATTCACCCCTCCACTTT. It encodes CASSPSDIGNSPLHF.